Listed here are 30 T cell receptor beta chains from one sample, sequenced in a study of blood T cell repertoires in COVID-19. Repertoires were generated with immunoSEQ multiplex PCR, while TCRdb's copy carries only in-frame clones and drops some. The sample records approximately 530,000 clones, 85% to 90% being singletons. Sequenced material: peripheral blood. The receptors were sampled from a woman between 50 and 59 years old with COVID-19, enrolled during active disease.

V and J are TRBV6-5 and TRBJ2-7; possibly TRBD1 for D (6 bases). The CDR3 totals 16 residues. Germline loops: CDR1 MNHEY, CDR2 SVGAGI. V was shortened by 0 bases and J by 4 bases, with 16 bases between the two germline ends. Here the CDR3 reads CASSYSKRGQEYEQYF. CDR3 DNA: TGTGCCAGCAGTTACTCGAAAAGGGGACAAGAGTACGAGCAGTACTTC.

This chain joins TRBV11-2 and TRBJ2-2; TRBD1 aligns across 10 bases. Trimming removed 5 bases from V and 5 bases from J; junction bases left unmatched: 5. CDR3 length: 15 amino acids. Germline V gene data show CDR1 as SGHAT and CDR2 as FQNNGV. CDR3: CASSQDRGPTGELFF. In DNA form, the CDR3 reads TGTGCCAGCAGCCAAGACAGGGGGCCAACCGGGGAGCTGTTTTTT.

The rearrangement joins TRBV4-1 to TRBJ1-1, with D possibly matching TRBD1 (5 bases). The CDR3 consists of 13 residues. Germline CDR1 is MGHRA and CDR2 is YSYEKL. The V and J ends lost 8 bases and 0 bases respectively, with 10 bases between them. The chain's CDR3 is CASGQGMNTEAFF. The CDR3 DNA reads TGCGCCAGCGGGCAGGGAATGAACACTGAAGCTTTCTTT.

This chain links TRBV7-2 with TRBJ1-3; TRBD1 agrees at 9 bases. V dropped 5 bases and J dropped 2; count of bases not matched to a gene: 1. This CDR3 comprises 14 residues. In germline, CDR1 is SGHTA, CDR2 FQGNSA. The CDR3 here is CASSRDRAGNTIYF. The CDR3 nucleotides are TGTGCCAGCAGCCGGGACAGGGCTGGAAACACCATATATTTT.

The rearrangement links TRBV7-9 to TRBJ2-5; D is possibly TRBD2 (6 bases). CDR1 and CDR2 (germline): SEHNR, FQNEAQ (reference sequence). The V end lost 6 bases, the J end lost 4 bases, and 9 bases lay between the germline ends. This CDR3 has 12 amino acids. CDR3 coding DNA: TGTGCCAGCAGTCCGGAGGGAGAGACCCAGTACTTC. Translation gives CASSPEGETQYF.

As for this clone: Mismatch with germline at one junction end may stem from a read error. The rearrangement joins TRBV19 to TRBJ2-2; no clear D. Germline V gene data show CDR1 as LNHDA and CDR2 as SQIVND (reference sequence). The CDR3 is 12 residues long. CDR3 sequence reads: CANSVIAGELFF. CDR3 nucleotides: TGTGCCAATAGTGTAATAGCCGGGGAGCTGTTTTTT.

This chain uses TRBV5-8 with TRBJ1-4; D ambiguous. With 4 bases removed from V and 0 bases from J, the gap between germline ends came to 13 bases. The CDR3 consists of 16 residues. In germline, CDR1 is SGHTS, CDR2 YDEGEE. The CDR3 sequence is CASSTPRRATNEKLFF. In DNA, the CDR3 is TGTGCCAGCAGCACCCCGAGGAGGGCAACTAATGAAAAACTGTTTTTT.

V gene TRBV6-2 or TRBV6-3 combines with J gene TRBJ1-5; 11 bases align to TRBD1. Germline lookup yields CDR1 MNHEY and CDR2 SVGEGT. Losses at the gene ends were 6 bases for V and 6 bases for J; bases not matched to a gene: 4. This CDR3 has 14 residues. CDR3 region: CASSRTGGFQPQHF. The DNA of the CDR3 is TGTGCCAGCAGCCGGACAGGGGGCTTTCAGCCCCAGCATTTT.

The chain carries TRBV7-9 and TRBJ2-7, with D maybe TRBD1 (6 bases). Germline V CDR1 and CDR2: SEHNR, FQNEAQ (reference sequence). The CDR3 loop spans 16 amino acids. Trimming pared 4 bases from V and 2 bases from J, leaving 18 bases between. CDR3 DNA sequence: TGTGCCAGCAGCTCCGTACAAACAGGGATAACCTACGAGCAGTACTTC. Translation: CASSSVQTGITYEQYF.

CDR3 nucleotides: TGTGCCAGCAGCTTAGACAGGCAGAGGTGGGAACTGTTTTTT. Its translation: CASSLDRQRWELFF. The rearrangement uses TRBV7-2 and TRBJ1-4; possibly TRBD1 for D (5 bases). Germline values: CDR1 SGHTA, CDR2 FQGNSA. V lost 1 base and J lost 12, with 15 bases in between. This CDR3 has 14 residues.

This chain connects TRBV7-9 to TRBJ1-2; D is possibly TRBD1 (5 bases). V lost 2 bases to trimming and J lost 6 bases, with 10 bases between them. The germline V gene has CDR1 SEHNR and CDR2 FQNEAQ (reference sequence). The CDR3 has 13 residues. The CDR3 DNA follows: TGTGCCAGCAGCTTATCGGAAGGGGATGGCTACACCTTC. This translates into CASSLSEGDGYTF.

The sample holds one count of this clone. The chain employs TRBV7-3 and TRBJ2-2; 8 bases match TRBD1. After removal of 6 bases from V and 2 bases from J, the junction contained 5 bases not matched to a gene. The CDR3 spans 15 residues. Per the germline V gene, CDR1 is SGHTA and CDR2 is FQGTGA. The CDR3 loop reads CASSPGTGNTGELFF. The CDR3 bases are TGTGCCAGCAGTCCCGGGACAGGTAACACCGGGGAGCTGTTTTTT.

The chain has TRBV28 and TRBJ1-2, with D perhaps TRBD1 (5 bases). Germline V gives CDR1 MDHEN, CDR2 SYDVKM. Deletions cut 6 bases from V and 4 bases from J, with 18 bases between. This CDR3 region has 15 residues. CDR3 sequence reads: CASSEPRQIRYGYTF. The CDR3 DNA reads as TGTGCCAGCAGCGAACCTAGACAGATACGCTATGGCTACACCTTC.

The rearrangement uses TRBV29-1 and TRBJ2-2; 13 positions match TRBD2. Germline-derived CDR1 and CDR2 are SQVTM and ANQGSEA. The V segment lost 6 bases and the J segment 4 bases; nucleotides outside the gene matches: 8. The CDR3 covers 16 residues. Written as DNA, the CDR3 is TGCAGCGTCCCCGGGACTAGCGGGGCCGGCACCGGGGAGCTGTTTTTT. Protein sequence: CSVPGTSGAGTGELFF.

CDR3 bases: TGTGCCAGCAACCCGGGACAGAGGAACACTGAAGCTTTCTTT. It yields the protein CASNPGQRNTEAFF. V and J are TRBV6-5 and TRBJ1-1, with 7 bases aligning to TRBD1. The V gene's germline CDR1 is MNHEY and CDR2 SVGAGI. V gave up 7 bases and J gave up 1 base; unmatched junction bases: 6. The CDR3 is 14 amino acids.

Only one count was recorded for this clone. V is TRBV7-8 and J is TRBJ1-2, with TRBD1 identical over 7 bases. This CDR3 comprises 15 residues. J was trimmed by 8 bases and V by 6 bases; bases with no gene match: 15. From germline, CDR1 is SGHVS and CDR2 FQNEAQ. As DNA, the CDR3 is TGTGCCAGCAGACTTAGAGCCGGGACAGTGGAAGGCTACACCTTC. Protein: CASRLRAGTVEGYTF. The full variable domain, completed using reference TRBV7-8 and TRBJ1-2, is GAGVSQSPRYKVAKRGQDVALRCDPISGHVSLFWYQQALGQGPEFLTYFQNEAQLDKSGLPSDRFFAERPEGSVSTLKIQRTQQEDSAVYLCASRLRAGTVEGYTFGSGTRLTVV.

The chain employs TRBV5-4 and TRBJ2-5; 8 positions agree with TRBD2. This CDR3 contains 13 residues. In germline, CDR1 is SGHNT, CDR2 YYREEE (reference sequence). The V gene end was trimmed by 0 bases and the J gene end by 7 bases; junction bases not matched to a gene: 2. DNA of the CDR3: TGTGCCAGCAGCTTGGACGCGGGGGGGACCCAGTACTTC. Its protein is CASSLDAGGTQYF.

DNA for the CDR3: TGTGCCTGGAGTGGGACAGAACACAGATCGAGGGGGTATGGCTACACCTTC. As protein: CAWSGTEHRSRGYGYTF. The rearrangement links TRBV30 to TRBJ1-2, with a possible D match to TRBD1 (6 bases). Per germline, CDR1 GTSNPN and CDR2 SVGIG (reference sequence). The CDR3 covers 17 residues. Trimming removed 1 base at V and 5 bases at J, with 23 bases between.

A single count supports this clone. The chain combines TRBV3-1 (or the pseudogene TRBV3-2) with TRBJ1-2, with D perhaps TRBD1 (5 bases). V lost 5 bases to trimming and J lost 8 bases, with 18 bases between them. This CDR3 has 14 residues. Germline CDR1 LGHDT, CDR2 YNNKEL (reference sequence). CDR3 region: CASSRPAPGGGYTF. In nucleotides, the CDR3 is TGTGCCAGCAGCAGGCCGGCGCCTGGGGGGGGCTACACCTTC.

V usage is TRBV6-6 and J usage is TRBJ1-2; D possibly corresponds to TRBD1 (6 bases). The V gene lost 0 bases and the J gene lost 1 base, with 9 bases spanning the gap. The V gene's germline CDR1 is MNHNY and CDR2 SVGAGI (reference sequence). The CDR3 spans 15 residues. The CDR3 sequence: CASSYSDRRNYGYTF. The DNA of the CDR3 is TGTGCCAGCAGTTACTCCGACAGGCGTAACTATGGCTACACCTTC.

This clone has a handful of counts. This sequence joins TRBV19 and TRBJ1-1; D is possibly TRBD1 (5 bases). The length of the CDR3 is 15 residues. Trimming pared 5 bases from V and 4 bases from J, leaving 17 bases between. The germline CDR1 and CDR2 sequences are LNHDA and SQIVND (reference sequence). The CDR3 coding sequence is TGTGCCAGTAGTCCCCCCAGAGGAGGGGCCACTGAAGCTTTCTTT. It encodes CASSPPRGGATEAFF.

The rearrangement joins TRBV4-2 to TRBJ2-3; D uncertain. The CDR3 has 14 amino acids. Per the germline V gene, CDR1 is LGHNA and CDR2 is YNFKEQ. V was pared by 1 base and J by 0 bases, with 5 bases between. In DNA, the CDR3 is TGTGCCAGCAGCCAAGCGGAGAGCACAGATACGCAGTATTTT. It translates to CASSQAESTDTQYF.

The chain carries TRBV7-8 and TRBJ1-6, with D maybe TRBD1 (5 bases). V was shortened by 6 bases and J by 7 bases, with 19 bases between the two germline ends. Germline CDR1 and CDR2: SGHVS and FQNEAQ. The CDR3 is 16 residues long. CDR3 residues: CASRRGEEGGNSPLHF. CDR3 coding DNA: TGTGCCAGCAGACGAGGGGAGGAGGGTGGGAATTCACCCCTCCACTTT.

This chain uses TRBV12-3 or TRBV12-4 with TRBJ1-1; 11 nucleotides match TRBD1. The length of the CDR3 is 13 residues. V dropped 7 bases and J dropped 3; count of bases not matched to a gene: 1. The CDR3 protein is CASKGQGDTEAFF. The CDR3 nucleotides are TGTGCCAGCAAGGGACAGGGGGACACTGAAGCTTTCTTT.

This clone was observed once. The CDR3 DNA sequence: TGTGCCTGTCAGGGGGATTCCTACGAGCAGTACTTC. It translates to CACQGDSYEQYF. The V gene is TRBV6-5, the J gene TRBJ2-7; 7 bases match TRBD1. V shed 11 bases and J 1 base; nucleotides not matched to a gene: 5. The CDR3 covers 12 residues. Germline CDR1 is MNHEY and CDR2 is SVGAGI.

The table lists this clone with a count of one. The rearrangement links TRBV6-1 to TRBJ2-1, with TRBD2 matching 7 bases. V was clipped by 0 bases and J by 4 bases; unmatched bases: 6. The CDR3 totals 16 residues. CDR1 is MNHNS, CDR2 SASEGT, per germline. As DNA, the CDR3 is TGTGCCAGCAGTGAAGCTGGGGGGGACGCTTACAATGAGCAGTTCTTC. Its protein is CASSEAGGDAYNEQFF.

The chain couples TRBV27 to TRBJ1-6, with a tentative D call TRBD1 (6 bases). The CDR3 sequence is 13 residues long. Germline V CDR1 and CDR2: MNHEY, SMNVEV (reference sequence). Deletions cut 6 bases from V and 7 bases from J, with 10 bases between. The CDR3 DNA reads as TGTGCCAGCAGGGACAGATCAAATTCACCCCTCCACTTT. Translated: CASRDRSNSPLHF.

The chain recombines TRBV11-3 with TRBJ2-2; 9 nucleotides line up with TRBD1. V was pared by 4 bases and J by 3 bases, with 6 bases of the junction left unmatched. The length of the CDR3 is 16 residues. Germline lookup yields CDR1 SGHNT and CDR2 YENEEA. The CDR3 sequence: CASSSRDREDTGELFF. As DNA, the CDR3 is TGTGCCAGCAGCTCCCGGGACAGGGAGGACACCGGGGAGCTGTTTTTT.

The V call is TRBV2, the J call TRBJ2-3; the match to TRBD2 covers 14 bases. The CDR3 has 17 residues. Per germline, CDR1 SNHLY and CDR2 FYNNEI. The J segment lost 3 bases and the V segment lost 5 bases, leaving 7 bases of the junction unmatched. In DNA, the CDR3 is TGTGCCAGCAGTCTCCGGACTAGCGGGGGGATGACAGATACGCAGTATTTT. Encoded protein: CASSLRTSGGMTDTQYF.

The CDR3 sequence is CASSPSGVYGYTF. In DNA form, the CDR3 reads TGTGCCAGCAGCCCCTCGGGGGTCTATGGCTACACCTTC. The chain recombines TRBV7-9 with TRBJ1-2, with a tentative D call TRBD1 (5 bases). This CDR3 region has 13 residues. V shed 5 bases and J shed 4 bases, with 11 bases lying between them. Germline V lookup: CDR1 SEHNR, CDR2 FQNEAQ (reference sequence). Variable domain in full (rest from reference TRBV7-9 and TRBJ1-2): DTGVSQNPRHKITKRGQNVTFRCDPISEHNRLYWYRQTLGQGPEFLTYFQNEAQLEKSRLLSDRFSAERPKGSFSTLEIQRTEQGDSAMYLCASSPSGVYGYTFGSGTRLTVV.